The 7 T cell receptor beta chains below all came from one sample that was sequenced in a study of cytomegalovirus exposure and HLA in healthy donors. The PCR used 60 Vbeta and 13 Jbeta primers. Method: immunoSEQ multiplex PCR; TCRdb's copy keeps in-frame clones and lacks some. The repertoire holds roughly 100,000 clones, about 70% seen once, with 1.5% to 2% in the top ten. Specimen: PBMCs. These receptors came from a woman in her 40s in good health and CMV-seronegative.

DNA for the CDR3: TGTGCCAGCAGCTCCACAATGGGGCAGTACCAAGAGACCCAGTACTTC. Protein: CASSSTMGQYQETQYF. This chain links TRBV7-9 with TRBJ2-5; the D gene is possibly TRBD1 (5 bases). The CDR3 covers 16 residues. V lost 4 bases and J lost 0, with 15 bases in between. The germline V gene has CDR1 SEHNR and CDR2 FQNEAQ (reference sequence).

This clone was seen more than once but under ten times. One junction end disagrees with the germline gene, perhaps due to a read error. The chain links TRBV7-9 to TRBJ1-6; the D gene is possibly TRBD1 (6 bases). The germline V gene encodes CDR1 SEHNR and CDR2 FQNEAQ (reference sequence). This CDR3 comprises 19 residues. This chain's CDR3 is CSSSLDTGFLGLNNSPLHF. DNA of the CDR3: TGTTCCAGCAGCTTAGACACAGGGTTTCTGGGGTTGAATAATTCACCCCTCCACTTT.

The chain combines TRBV29-1 with TRBJ2-6, with D perhaps matching TRBD2 (6 bases). Germline V lookup: CDR1 SQVTM, CDR2 ANQGSEA. This CDR3 is 15 amino acids long. V was pared by 4 bases and J by 2 bases, with 12 bases between. DNA for the CDR3: TGCAGCGTTGCCGGGAGTAAAACTGGGGCCAACGTCCTGACTTTC. It specifies CSVAGSKTGANVLTF.

The rearrangement uses TRBV10-2 and TRBJ2-2; no reliable D call. The V end lost 4 bases, the J end lost 8 bases, and 11 bases lay between the germline ends. Germline V gene lookup returns CDR1 WSHSY and CDR2 SAAADI. The CDR3 totals 13 residues. Here the CDR3 reads CASSVAASGELFF. The CDR3, as DNA: TGCGCCAGCAGTGTAGCTGCGTCGGGGGAGCTGTTTTTT.

Details on this clone: Other DNA sequences in the sample encode the same CDR3. The chain employs TRBV10-3 and TRBJ2-3, with 7 bases matching TRBD2. The CDR3 is 13 residues long. Losses at the gene ends were 10 bases for V and 4 bases for J; bases not matched to a gene: 8. Germline loops: CDR1 ENHRY, CDR2 SYGVKD. The CDR3 nucleotides are TGTGCCACCACGGGGCTAGCGGCAGATACGCAGTATTTT. It specifies CATTGLAADTQYF.

This clone was detected a few times. Here the CDR3 reads CASSQPSGAYNEQFF. The CDR3 region has the DNA TGTGCCAGCAGCCAGCCTAGTGGGGCGTACAATGAGCAGTTCTTC. The rearrangement joins TRBV27 to TRBJ2-1, with D perhaps matching TRBD1 (5 bases). Trimming pared 6 bases from V and 4 bases from J, leaving 16 bases between. The germline CDR1 and CDR2 sequences are MNHEY and SMNVEV (reference sequence). The CDR3 is made up of 15 amino acids.

The chain links TRBV30 to TRBJ2-5, with 9 bases matching TRBD2. V gave up 0 bases and J gave up 0 bases; unmatched junction bases: 8. This CDR3 comprises 17 residues. Germline V lookup: CDR1 GTSNPN, CDR2 SVGIG (reference sequence). This CDR3 is CAWSVVRTSGHQETQYF. The CDR3 DNA follows: TGTGCCTGGAGTGTAGTTCGAACTAGCGGGCACCAAGAGACCCAGTACTTC.